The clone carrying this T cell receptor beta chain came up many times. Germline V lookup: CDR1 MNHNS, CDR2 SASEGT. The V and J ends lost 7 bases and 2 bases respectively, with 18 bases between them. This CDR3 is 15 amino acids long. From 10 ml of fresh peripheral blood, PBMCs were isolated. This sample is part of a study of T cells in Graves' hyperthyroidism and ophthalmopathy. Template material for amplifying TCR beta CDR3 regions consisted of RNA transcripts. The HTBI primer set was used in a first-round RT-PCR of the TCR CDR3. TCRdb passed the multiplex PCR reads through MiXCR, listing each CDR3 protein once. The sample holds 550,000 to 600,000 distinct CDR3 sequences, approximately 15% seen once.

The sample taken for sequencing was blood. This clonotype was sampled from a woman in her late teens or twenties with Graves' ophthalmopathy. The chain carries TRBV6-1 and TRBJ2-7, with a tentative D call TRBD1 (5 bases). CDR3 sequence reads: CASKGSRVSAYEQYF. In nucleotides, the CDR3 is TGTGCCAGCAAAGGGTCCAGGGTCTCCGCCTACGAGCAGTACTTC.